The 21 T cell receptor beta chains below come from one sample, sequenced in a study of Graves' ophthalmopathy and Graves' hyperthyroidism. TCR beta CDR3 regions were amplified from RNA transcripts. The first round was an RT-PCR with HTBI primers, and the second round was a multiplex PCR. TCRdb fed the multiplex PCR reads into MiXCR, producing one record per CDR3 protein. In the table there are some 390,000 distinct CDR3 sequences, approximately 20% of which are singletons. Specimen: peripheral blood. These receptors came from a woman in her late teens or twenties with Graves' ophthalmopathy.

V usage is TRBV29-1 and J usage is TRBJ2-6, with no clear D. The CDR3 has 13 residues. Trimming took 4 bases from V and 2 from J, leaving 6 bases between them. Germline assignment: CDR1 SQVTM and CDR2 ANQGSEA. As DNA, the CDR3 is TGCAGCGTTGGGATGACTGGGGCCAACGTCCTGACTTTC. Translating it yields CSVGMTGANVLTF. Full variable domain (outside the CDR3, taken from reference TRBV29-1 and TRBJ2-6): SAVISQKPSRDICQRGTSLTIQCQVDSQVTMMFWYRQQPGQSLTLIATANQGSEATYESGFVIDKFPISRPNLTFSTLTVSNMSPEDSSIYLCSVGMTGANVLTFGAGSRLTVL.

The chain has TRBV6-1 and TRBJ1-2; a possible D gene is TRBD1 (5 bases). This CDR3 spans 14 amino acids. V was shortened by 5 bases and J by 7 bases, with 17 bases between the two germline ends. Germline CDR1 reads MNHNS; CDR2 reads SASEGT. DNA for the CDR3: TGTGCCAGCAGTAGAACGCCCAGGGAGGGTGGCTACACCTTC. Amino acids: CASSRTPREGGYTF.

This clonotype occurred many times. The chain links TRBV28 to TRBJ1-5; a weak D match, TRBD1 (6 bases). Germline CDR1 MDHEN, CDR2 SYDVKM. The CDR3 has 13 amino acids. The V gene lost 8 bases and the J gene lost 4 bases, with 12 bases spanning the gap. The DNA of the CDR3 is TGTGCCAGCCGAACCGACAGGAATCAGCCCCAGCATTTT. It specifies CASRTDRNQPQHF.

The CDR3 loop is CASSEGGGNTIYF. Written as DNA, the CDR3 is TGTGCCAGCAGTGAAGGTGGCGGAAACACCATATATTTT. The chain employs TRBV6-1 and TRBJ1-3; D unresolved. Trimming took off 1 base at V and 4 bases at J, with 5 bases between the two ends. Germline CDR1 MNHNS, CDR2 SASEGT. The CDR3 spans 13 residues.

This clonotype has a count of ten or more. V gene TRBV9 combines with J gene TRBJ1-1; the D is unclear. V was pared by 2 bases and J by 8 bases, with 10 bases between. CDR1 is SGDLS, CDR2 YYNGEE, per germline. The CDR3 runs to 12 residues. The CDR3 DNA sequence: TGTGCCAGCAGCGTGGGGATGTCGGAAGCTTTCTTT. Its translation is CASSVGMSEAFF.

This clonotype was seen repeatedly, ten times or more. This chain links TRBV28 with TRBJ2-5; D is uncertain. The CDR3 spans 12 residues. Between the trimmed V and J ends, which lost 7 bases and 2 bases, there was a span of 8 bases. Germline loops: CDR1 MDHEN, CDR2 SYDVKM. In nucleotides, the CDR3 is TGTGCCAGCACATCGGAGCAAGAGACCCAGTACTTC. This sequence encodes CASTSEQETQYF.

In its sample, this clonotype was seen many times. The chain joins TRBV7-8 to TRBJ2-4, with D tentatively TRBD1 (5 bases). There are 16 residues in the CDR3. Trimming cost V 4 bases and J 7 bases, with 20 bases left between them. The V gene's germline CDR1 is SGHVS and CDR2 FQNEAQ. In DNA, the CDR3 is TGTGCCAGCAGCTGGGGAAAGGGGCAGAGTGGGAACATTCAGTACTTC. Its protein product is CASSWGKGQSGNIQYF.

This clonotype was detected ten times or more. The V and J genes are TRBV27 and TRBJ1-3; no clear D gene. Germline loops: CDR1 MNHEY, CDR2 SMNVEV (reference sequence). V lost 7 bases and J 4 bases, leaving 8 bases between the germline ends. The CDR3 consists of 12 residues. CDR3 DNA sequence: TGTGCCAGCACCCTACAGGGAAACACCATATATTTT. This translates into CASTLQGNTIYF.

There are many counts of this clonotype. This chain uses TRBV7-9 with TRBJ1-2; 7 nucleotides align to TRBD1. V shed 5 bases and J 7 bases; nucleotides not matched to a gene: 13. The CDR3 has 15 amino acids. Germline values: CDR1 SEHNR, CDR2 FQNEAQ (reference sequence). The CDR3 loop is CASSGADRRLGGYTF. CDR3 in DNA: TGTGCCAGCAGCGGAGCGGACAGGCGTCTAGGTGGCTACACCTTC.

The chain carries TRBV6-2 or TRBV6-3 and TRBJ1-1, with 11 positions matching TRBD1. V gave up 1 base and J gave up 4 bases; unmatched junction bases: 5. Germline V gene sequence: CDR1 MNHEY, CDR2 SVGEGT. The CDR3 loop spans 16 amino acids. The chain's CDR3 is CASSYWTGGLSTEAFF. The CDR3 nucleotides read TGTGCCAGCAGTTACTGGACAGGGGGCTTGAGCACTGAAGCTTTCTTT.

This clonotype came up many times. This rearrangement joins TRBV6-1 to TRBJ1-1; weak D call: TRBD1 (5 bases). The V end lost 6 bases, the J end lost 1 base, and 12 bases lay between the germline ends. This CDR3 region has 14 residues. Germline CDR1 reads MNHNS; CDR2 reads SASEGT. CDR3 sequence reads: CASRRDGGNTEAFF. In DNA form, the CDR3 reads TGTGCCAGCAGAAGGGACGGGGGGAACACTGAAGCTTTCTTT.

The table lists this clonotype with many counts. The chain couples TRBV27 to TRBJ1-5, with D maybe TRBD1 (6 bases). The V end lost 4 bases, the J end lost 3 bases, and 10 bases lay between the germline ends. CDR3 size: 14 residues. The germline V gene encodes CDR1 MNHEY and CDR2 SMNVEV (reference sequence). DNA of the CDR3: TGTGCCAGCAGTTCGGGGGGCGTCAATCAGCCCCAGCATTTT. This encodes CASSSGGVNQPQHF.

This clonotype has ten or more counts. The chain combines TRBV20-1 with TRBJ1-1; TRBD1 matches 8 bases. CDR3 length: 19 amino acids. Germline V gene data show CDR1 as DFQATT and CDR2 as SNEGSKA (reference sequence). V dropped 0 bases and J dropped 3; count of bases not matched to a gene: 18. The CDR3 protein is CSARDRDRRGGMRDTEAFF. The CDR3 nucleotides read TGCAGTGCTAGAGATCGGGACAGGAGAGGGGGCATGAGGGACACTGAAGCTTTCTTT.

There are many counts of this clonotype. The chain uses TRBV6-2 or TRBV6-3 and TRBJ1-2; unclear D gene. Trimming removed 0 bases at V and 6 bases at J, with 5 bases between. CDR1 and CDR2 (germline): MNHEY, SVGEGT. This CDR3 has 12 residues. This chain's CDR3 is CASSYSWDGYTF. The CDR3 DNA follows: TGTGCCAGCAGTTACTCTTGGGATGGCTACACCTTC.

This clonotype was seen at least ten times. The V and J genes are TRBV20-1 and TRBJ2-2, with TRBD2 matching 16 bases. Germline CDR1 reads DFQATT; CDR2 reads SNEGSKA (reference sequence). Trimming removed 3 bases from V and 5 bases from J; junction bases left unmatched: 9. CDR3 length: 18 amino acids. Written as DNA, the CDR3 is TGCAGTGCTAGGGCCGAGGGACTAGCGGGAGGGCAGACCGGGGAGCTGTTTTTT. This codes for CSARAEGLAGGQTGELFF.

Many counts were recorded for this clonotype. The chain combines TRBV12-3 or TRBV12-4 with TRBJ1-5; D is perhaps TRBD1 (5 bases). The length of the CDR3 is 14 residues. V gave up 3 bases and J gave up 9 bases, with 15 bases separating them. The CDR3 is CASSFRWGEAPQHF. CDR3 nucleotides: TGTGCCAGCAGTTTTCGATGGGGCGAGGCGCCCCAGCATTTT.

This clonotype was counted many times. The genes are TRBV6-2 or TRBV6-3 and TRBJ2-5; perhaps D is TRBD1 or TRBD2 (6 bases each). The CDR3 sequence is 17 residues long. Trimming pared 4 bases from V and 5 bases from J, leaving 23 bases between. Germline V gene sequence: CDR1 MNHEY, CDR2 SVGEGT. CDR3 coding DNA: TGTGCCAGCAGTTCGGTCAGGGGAAGGGAGGCCTCGGAGACCCAGTACTTC. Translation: CASSSVRGREASETQYF.

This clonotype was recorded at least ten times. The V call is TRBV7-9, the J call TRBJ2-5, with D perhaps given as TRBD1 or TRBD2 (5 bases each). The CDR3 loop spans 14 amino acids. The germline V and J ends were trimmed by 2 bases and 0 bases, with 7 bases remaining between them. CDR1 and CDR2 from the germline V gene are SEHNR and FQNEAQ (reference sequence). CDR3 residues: CASSLRGDQETQYF. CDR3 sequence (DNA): TGTGCCAGCAGCTTACGAGGGGACCAAGAGACCCAGTACTTC.

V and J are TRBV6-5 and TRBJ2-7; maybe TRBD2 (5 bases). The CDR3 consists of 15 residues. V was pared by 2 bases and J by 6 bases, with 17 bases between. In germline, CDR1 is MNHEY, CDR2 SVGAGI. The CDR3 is CASSYPPRVLTEQYF. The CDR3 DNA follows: TGTGCCAGCAGTTACCCTCCGCGGGTTCTTACCGAGCAGTACTTC.

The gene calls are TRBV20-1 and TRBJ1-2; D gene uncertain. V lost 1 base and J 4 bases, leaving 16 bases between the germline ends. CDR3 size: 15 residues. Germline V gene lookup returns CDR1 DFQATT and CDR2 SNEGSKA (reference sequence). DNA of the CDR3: TGCAGTGCTAGAGTGAAGGTCTCTCCGGCCTATGGCTACACCTTC. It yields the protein CSARVKVSPAYGYTF.

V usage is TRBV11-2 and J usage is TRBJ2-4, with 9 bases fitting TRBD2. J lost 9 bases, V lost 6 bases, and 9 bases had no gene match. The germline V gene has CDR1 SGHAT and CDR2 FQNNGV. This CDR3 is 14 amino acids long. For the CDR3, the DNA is TGTGCCAGCAGGTCCATAGCGGGAGAGTTCATTCAGTACTTC. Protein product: CASRSIAGEFIQYF.